These T cell receptor beta chains were read from a single sample in a study of blood T cell repertoires in COVID-19. Assay: immunoSEQ multiplex PCR; the TCRdb copy retains only in-frame clones and omits some. The data show a few hundred thousand clones, with around 88% seen just once and just under 9% held by the top ten. The sequencing sample was made of PBMCs or T cells enriched from blood (not recorded which). The receptors stem from a man aged 35 to 55 who had recovered from COVID-19. Each CDR3 is given with its conserved first and last residue. Fields, in order: J gene, V gene, D gene, clone size, CDR3 protein, CDR3 DNA. D genes are given only for firm matches. Size is stated for part of the rows, as once, few or many counts, or as a class when the clone is expanded.

TRBJ2-7,TRBV5-1,TRBD1,-,CASSAGQALYEQYF,TGCGCCAGCAGCGCGGGACAGGCCCTCTACGAGCAGTACTTC
TRBJ2-3,TRBV5-4,TRBD2,-,CASSLKRGAEADTQYF,TGTGCCAGCAGCCTCAAGCGGGGGGCAGAGGCAGATACGCAGTATTTT
TRBJ2-1,TRBV27,TRBD1,once,CASSSGQGGLVQFF,TGTGCCAGCAGCTCCGGACAGGGGGGCTTGGTGCAGTTCTTC
TRBJ2-5,TRBV7-9,-,-,CASSFPSQETQYF,TGTGCCAGCAGCTTCCCCAGCCAAGAGACCCAGTACTTC
TRBJ1-4,TRBV19,TRBD1,-,CASSTTGYEKLFF,TGTGCCAGTAGTACGACAGGGTACGAAAAACTGTTTTTT
TRBJ2-4,TRBV30,-,-,CAWSDRGAKNIQYF,TGTGCCTGGAGTGATAGGGGGGCCAAAAACATTCAGTACTTC
TRBJ2-7,TRBV5-8,TRBD1,-,CASSSEAGTGGYEQYF,TGTGCCAGCAGCTCGGAAGCCGGGACAGGAGGCTACGAGCAGTACTTC
TRBJ1-5,TRBV6-5,-,-,CASSRSGDQPQHF,TGTGCCAGCAGTCGTTCCGGGGATCAGCCCCAGCATTTT
TRBJ2-1,TRBV9,TRBD1,-,CASSVALRTGNNEQFF,TGTGCCAGCAGCGTAGCTCTTAGGACAGGGAACAATGAGCAGTTCTTC
TRBJ1-2,TRBV25-1,-,-,CASSVPGTSIYGYTF,TGTGCCAGCAGTGTGCCCGGGACAAGCATCTATGGCTACACCTTC
TRBJ2-2,TRBV28,TRBD2,once,CASRLAGERTGELFF,TGTGCCAGCAGACTAGCGGGAGAACGGACCGGGGAGCTGTTTTTT
TRBJ1-2,TRBV29-1,TRBD1,-,CSVEKQGVFPYGYTF,TGCAGCGTTGAAAAGCAGGGGGTATTTCCTTATGGCTACACCTTC
TRBJ2-2,TRBV30,TRBD1,-,CAWSRDRTGNTGELFF,TGTGCCTGGAGTCGGGATAGGACAGGGAACACCGGGGAGCTGTTTTTT
TRBJ2-7,TRBV11-1,TRBD1,-,CASSPLGTAYEQYF,TGTGCCAGCAGCCCCCTGGGGACAGCCTACGAGCAGTACTTC
TRBJ2-7,TRBV7-6,TRBD2,-,CASSNPGGGPNEQYF,TGTGCCAGCAGCAACCCTGGGGGGGGTCCCAACGAGCAGTACTTC
TRBJ1-2,TRBV25-1,TRBD1,-,CASSSRREPDRVGYTF,TGTGCCAGCAGTTCGCGGCGCGAACCAGACAGGGTAGGCTACACCTTC
TRBJ1-1,TRBV21-1,-,-,CASRRDSWGPNSSEAFF,TGTGCCAGCAGACGAGACAGTTGGGGTCCTAATTCCTCTGAAGCTTTCTTT
TRBJ1-1,TRBV2,-,-,CASSGRQETEAFF,TGTGCCAGCAGTGGAAGACAGGAGACGGAAGCTTTCTTT
TRBJ1-4,TRBV19,-,-,CASKSSGVPEKLFF,TGTGCCAGTAAGTCCTCAGGGGTGCCTGAAAAACTGTTTTTT
TRBJ2-5,TRBV29-1,-,-,CSVEDSSERRQETQYF,TGCAGCGTTGAAGATTCCAGCGAACGAAGGCAAGAGACCCAGTACTTC
TRBJ2-3,TRBV18,-,once,CASSLSTPSTDTQYF,TGTGCCAGCTCACTTAGCACACCTAGCACAGATACGCAGTATTTT
TRBJ2-5,TRBV27,TRBD2,-,CASSFSGTSGITETQYF,TGTGCCAGCAGTTTCTCCGGGACTAGCGGGATCACGGAGACCCAGTACTTC
TRBJ1-2,TRBV9,TRBD1,-,CASSVASLSTGGYGYTF,TGCGCCAGCAGCGTAGCTTCATTGTCGACAGGGGGCTATGGCTACACCTTC
TRBJ1-1,TRBV6-5,-,-,CASRPRQVPTEAFF,TGTGCCAGCAGGCCCAGACAGGTTCCCACTGAAGCTTTCTTT
TRBJ1-2,TRBV4-1,-,-,CASSQSTGYYGYTF,TGCGCCAGCAGCCAATCCACAGGGTACTATGGCTACACCTTC
TRBJ1-4,TRBV7-6,TRBD1,-,CASSSPGQRNEKLFF,TGTGCCAGCAGCTCACCGGGACAGCGGAATGAAAAACTGTTTTTT
TRBJ1-4,TRBV18,-,-,CASSPSSQLNEKLFF,TGTGCCAGCTCACCTTCGTCACAGCTCAATGAAAAACTGTTTTTT
TRBJ1-1,TRBV7-2,-,-,CASSLQFAGPNTEAFF,TGTGCCAGCAGCTTACAGTTCGCAGGGCCGAACACTGAAGCTTTCTTT
TRBJ1-2,TRBV12-3/TRBV12-4,-,-,CATIRGTYGYTF,TGTGCCACCATCAGGGGAACCTATGGCTACACCTTC
TRBJ1-2,TRBV15,-,-,CATSSPWAGNDNYGYTF,TGTGCCACCAGCAGCCCTTGGGCAGGGAACGACAACTATGGCTACACCTTC
TRBJ2-2,TRBV9,-,-,CASSVGGTQKPGELFF,TGTGCCAGCAGCGTAGGAGGTACGCAGAAGCCCGGGGAGCTGTTTTTT
TRBJ2-7,TRBV19,TRBD2,-,CASSGASGGYEQYF,TGTGCCAGTAGTGGGGCTAGCGGGGGTTACGAGCAGTACTTC
TRBJ1-5,TRBV6-5,-,-,CASSTRAGNQPQHF,TGTGCCAGCAGTACCAGAGCGGGCAATCAGCCCCAGCATTTT
TRBJ2-3,TRBV7-6,-,-,CASSARQDLGTDTQYF,TGTGCCAGCAGCGCCAGACAGGATCTAGGCACAGATACGCAGTATTTT
TRBJ1-1,TRBV27,-,-,CASSSGNTEAFF,TGTGCCAGCAGTTCGGGGAACACTGAAGCTTTCTTT
TRBJ1-3,TRBV3-1/TRBV3-2,-,-,CASRQGAGNTIYF,TGTGCCAGCAGACAGGGTGCGGGAAACACCATATATTTT
TRBJ2-2,TRBV7-7,TRBD2,-,CASSLKSSGSGTGELFF,TGTGCCAGCAGCTTAAAGAGCAGCGGGAGTGGCACCGGGGAGCTGTTTTTT
TRBJ2-1,TRBV6-1,-,once,CASSEALTPREQFF,TGTGCCAGCAGTGAAGCGCTTACCCCTCGGGAGCAGTTCTTC